These T cell receptor beta chains were read from a single sample in a study of blood T cell repertoires in COVID-19. Here immunoSEQ multiplex PCR was the method, and the copy in TCRdb shows in-frame clones only, minus some. This sample has some 300,000 clones; 88% occur once, and the top ten carry 2%. The sample consisted of PBMCs or T cells enriched from blood (not recorded which). The origin of the receptors is a woman aged 55-69 years in a cohort exposed to, infected with or recovered from COVID-19 (not recorded which). Each CDR3 is given with its conserved first and last residue. The D gene is left open where the match is weak. The size field is filled for only some rows; it gives once, few, many or a size class.

abundance	v_gene	d_gene	j_gene	CDR3nt	CDR3aa
-	TRBV14	-	TRBJ2-1	TGTGCCAGCAGCCAAGAAGGGAGGCTAGCAAACAATGAGCAGTTCTTC	CASSQEGRLANNEQFF
-	TRBV28	-	TRBJ1-5	TGTGCCAGCAGTTTCCCAGGGGCCGGAAGGCAGCCCCAGCATTTT	CASSFPGAGRQPQHF
-	TRBV12-3/TRBV12-4	-	TRBJ2-7	TGTGCCAACACGGGACATCCATACGAGCAGTACTTC	CANTGHPYEQYF
-	TRBV4-1	TRBD2	TRBJ2-3	TGCGCCAGCAGCCAGTACCTAGCGGGAGGGAAATCCGGGGTAGATACGCAGTATTTT	CASSQYLAGGKSGVDTQYF
few	TRBV2	-	TRBJ2-1	TGTGCCAGCACTACCTACAATGAGCAGTTCTTC	CASTTYNEQFF
-	TRBV28	TRBD1	TRBJ1-2	TGTGCCAGCAGTTTCGGAGGGGGCGTCTATGGCTACACCTTC	CASSFGGGVYGYTF
-	TRBV13	-	TRBJ2-5	TGTGCCAGCAGCCCTCTAGCTCGCGGAGTAGGGCAAGAGACCCAGTACTTC	CASSPLARGVGQETQYF
few	TRBV19	TRBD1	TRBJ1-6	TGTGCCAGTATCCCAGGGGGGTATTCGGGTTCACCCCTCCACTTT	CASIPGGYSGSPLHF
-	TRBV28	TRBD2	TRBJ2-3	TGTGCCAGCAGTTCCGGGACTATGTTCACAGATACGCAGTATTTT	CASSSGTMFTDTQYF
-	TRBV28	TRBD1	TRBJ2-2	TGTGCCAGCAGCTATCCGGGACAGGGAACCGGGGAGCTGTTTTTT	CASSYPGQGTGELFF
-	TRBV4-1	-	TRBJ2-1	TGCGCCAGCAGCCAAGGGGGCCTGGGGATCAATGAGCAGTTCTTC	CASSQGGLGINEQFF
-	TRBV27	TRBD2	TRBJ2-1	TGTGCCAGCAGTTTATCTACCGGGAGGGCCCACAATGAGCAGTTCTTC	CASSLSTGRAHNEQFF
once	TRBV28	-	TRBJ1-5	TGTGCCAGCAGTTTATCAGATTATAGCAATCAGCCCCAGCATTTT	CASSLSDYSNQPQHF
-	TRBV7-2	-	TRBJ1-1	TGTGCCAGCAGCTCACAGGGCAGTGGGACTGAAGCTTTCTTT	CASSSQGSGTEAFF
few	TRBV5-4	TRBD1	TRBJ2-4	TGTGCCAGCAGCAAATCTCAGGGGGCGCAGGGAGCCAAAAACATTCAGTACTTC	CASSKSQGAQGAKNIQYF
-	TRBV28	-	TRBJ1-4	TGTGCCAGCACTAAACAGGGCACTAATGAAAAACTGTTTTTT	CASTKQGTNEKLFF
-	TRBV5-1	-	TRBJ2-7	TGCGCCAGCAGCTTGTATCCAGGGGTCGAGCAGTACTTC	CASSLYPGVEQYF
-	TRBV18	TRBD2	TRBJ2-3	TGTGCCAGCTCACCACGGAGCGGGAGGGTGGCAGATACGCAGTATTTT	CASSPRSGRVADTQYF
-	TRBV4-1	TRBD2	TRBJ2-1	TGCGCCAGCAGCCAAGATCACGGGGGGTTAAGCTCCTACAATGAGCAGTTCTTC	CASSQDHGGLSSYNEQFF
few	TRBV27	TRBD2	TRBJ2-2	TGTGCCAGCAGTAATAGCGGGAGTCGGACCGGGGAGCTGTTTTTT	CASSNSGSRTGELFF
-	TRBV6-5	TRBD1	TRBJ2-2	TGTGCCAGCAGCCCGGGACAGGGGAGGACCGGGGAGCTGTTTTTT	CASSPGQGRTGELFF
-	TRBV5-4	-	TRBJ2-4	TGTGCCAGCAGCATCCTGGACAACCAAGCCAAAAACATTCAGTACTTC	CASSILDNQAKNIQYF
-	TRBV5-1	-	TRBJ1-2	TGCGCCAGCAGCCCTGGCGGGGGGCTAGAAGTAGGCTACACCTTC	CASSPGGGLEVGYTF
-	TRBV5-1	TRBD2	TRBJ2-2	TGCGCCAGCAACCCGGGAGGTTCCACCGGGGAGCTGTTTTTT	CASNPGGSTGELFF
-	TRBV7-2	TRBD2	TRBJ2-7	TGTGCCAGCAGCTTAGCGAGAGCGGGAAAATGGGGGGAGCAGTACTTC	CASSLARAGKWGEQYF
-	TRBV5-4	-	TRBJ2-2	TGTGCCAGCAGCTTGAGGGCAGGGGCGGGCACCGGGGAGCTGTTTTTT	CASSLRAGAGTGELFF
once	TRBV5-1	TRBD2	TRBJ2-5	TGCGCCAGCAACCCGGGACTAGCGGGAGTACGGGAGACCCAGTACTTC	CASNPGLAGVRETQYF
-	TRBV19	-	TRBJ2-2	TGTGCCAGCCGACCTTTTGGATTAGCCGTTAACACCGGGGAGCTGTTTTTT	CASRPFGLAVNTGELFF
-	TRBV3-1/TRBV3-2	-	TRBJ1-3	TGTGCCAGCAGCCAAGCGGAGCGGCGCTCTGGAAACACCATATATTTT	CASSQAERRSGNTIYF
-	TRBV3-1/TRBV3-2	TRBD2	TRBJ2-5	TGTGCCAGCAGCCGCGAGTTAGCGGGTTGGGTGACCCAGTACTTC	CASSRELAGWVTQYF
-	TRBV7-9	-	TRBJ2-1	TGTGCCAGCAGCTTCTCACAGACATACAATGAGCAGTTCTTC	CASSFSQTYNEQFF
-	TRBV28	-	TRBJ1-2	TGTGCCAGCAGTTTATCAGGGGTTGGCGGCTACACCTTC	CASSLSGVGGYTF
-	TRBV6-5	-	TRBJ1-1	TGTGCCAGCAGGAGGGAAAGCATGAACACTGAAGCTTTCTTT	CASRRESMNTEAFF
-	TRBV4-1	-	TRBJ2-7	TGCGCCAGCAGCCAAGATCACAGGACGTACGAGCAGTACTTC	CASSQDHRTYEQYF
-	TRBV27	TRBD2	TRBJ2-3	TGTGCCAGCAAGGATAGACTAGCGGTCACAGATACGCAGTATTTT	CASKDRLAVTDTQYF
-	TRBV19	TRBD1	TRBJ2-4	TGTGCCAGTAGTGGGCCACAGGGGGCGCGTGACATTCAGTACTTC	CASSGPQGARDIQYF